What follows is one TCR beta chain and its context. What it recognizes is unknown. Germline V gene lookup returns CDR1 MNHEY and CDR2 SVGEGT. Trimming took 2 bases from V and 6 from J, leaving 14 bases between them. This CDR3 spans 14 amino acids. The source of the sample is a study of T cell responses to AZD1222 COVID-19 vaccine. Study-level findings and limits: White British ancestry dominated among donors, who included more females, and clonal diversity was possibly underestimated.

Sequencing was performed with immunoSEQ multiplex PCR; in TCRdb, only in-frame clones are kept and a portion is missing. The sample lists under 70,000 clones, 79% occurring once. The TCR comes from an adult in good health. The chain uses TRBV6-2 or TRBV6-3 and TRBJ2-7, with D tentatively TRBD1 (5 bases). This sample comprised peripheral blood, obtained on day 0 of MenACWY control vaccination. The CDR3 protein is CASSYKRERGEQYF. Written as DNA, the CDR3 is TGTGCCAGCAGTTACAAAAGGGAAAGGGGCGAGCAGTACTTC.